This passage covers 5 T cell receptor beta chains from one sample sequenced in a study of CD4+ T cells in melanoma (dated by TCRdb to 2022 to 2024). Library construction relied on the immunoSEQ multiplex PCR assay. This is the immuneACCESS table as TCRdb keeps it, with only in-frame sequences that have V and J called. A part of the clones is gone; compared with another copy, unresolved V genes explain less than half, and the rest is unexplained. Present in this sample are 20,000 to 25,000 clones, approximately 78% of which were seen just once. The ten largest clones capture 9% to 10% of the sample. The origin of the receptors is a human donor with melanoma.

The chain is built from TRBV5-1 and TRBJ2-7; D possibly matches TRBD1 or TRBD2 (5 bases each). Germline assignment: CDR1 SGHRS and CDR2 YFSETQ. The CDR3 has 15 residues. Deletions cut 6 bases from V and 2 bases from J, with 18 bases between. The CDR3 is CASTPGTHIPYEQYF. Here the CDR3 DNA reads TGCGCCAGCACCCCCGGGACCCACATTCCCTACGAGCAGTACTTC.

The rearrangement uses TRBV9 and TRBJ2-2, with 8 bases aligning to TRBD1. The germline CDR1 and CDR2 sequences are SGDLS and YYNGEE. This CDR3 spans 18 amino acids. Unmatched junction bases numbered 8, after V lost 0 bases and J lost 1 base. The DNA of the CDR3 is TGTGCCAGCAGCGTAGACCACAGGGGGTATCGGAACACCGGGGAGCTGTTTTTT. As protein: CASSVDHRGYRNTGELFF.

This chain uses TRBV2 with TRBJ1-6; 10 nucleotides align to TRBD1. Germline V gives CDR1 SNHLY, CDR2 FYNNEI. The V and J ends lost 5 bases and 0 bases, in that order; junction bases with no gene match: 1. This CDR3 is built from 16 residues. The CDR3 DNA follows: TGTGCCAGCAGTAGGGACAGGGGCTCCTATAATTCACCCCTCCACTTT. Residues: CASSRDRGSYNSPLHF.

On this clone itself: This CDR3 is also generated by other DNA sequences in the sample. The gene calls are TRBV18 and TRBJ2-2; 9 bases map to TRBD1. The CDR3 totals 16 residues. Germline V gene lookup returns CDR1 KGHSH and CDR2 LQKENI. V was clipped by 2 bases and J by 4 bases; unmatched bases: 5. CDR3 loop: CASSPAGQGSTGELFF. CDR3 DNA: TGTGCCAGCTCACCAGCGGGACAGGGCTCCACCGGGGAGCTGTTTTTT.

This clone was recorded a few times. The V call is TRBV6-5, the J call TRBJ1-2; 7 nucleotides line up with TRBD1. V lost 0 bases and J lost 11; bases outside the gene matches: 15. Germline V gives CDR1 MNHEY, CDR2 SVGAGI. The CDR3 spans 16 residues. For the CDR3, the DNA is TGTGCCAGCAGTTACTCGAAAGAGGGGGCCACCTATACATACACCTTC. Encoded protein: CASSYSKEGATYTYTF.